A single TCR beta chain is shown here with its context. It lacks a known antigen. No base quality values were provided; no much bigger clone lies one nucleotide off. TCRbeta CDR3 regions were amplified from genomic DNA using the immunoSEQ Assay, a bias-controlled multiplex PCR. On the study's bioinformatics: Nucleated cell counts per sample were estimated from amplification of reference gene primers within the assay. Sequence reads were collapsed and filtered to measure the absolute abundance of every unique TCRbeta CDR3 rearrangement. Productive Simpson clonality was computed per sample as the square root of Simpson's diversity index over productive rearrangements. In TCRdb, the immuneACCESS table is reduced to in-frame sequences with V and J assigned. These tables do not hold every clone; where another copy was compared, an unresolved V gene accounts for under half, and the others remain unexplained. That table gives V, J and clone size, and the DNA gave D and trimming. The sample data list about 210,000 clones, and 84% of these were observed just once. Roughly 10% of the sample comes from the top ten.

This sample was included in a study of blood T cell repertoires in COVID-19 (dated by TCRdb to about 2020). Context from the whole study: Samples covering the acute and convalescent phases of COVID-19 were provided by collaborators in the United States, Italy and Spain. A freely available public database, intended as a resource for researchers studying the immune response to SARS-CoV-2, is where the repertoires were released. The sample metadata nearly always contained a de-identified subject ID, COVID-19 status, age in years and sex. Samples came from the ongoing ImmuneRACE study (first 160 participants) plus 1,254 subjects from 6 global collaborators. The material from the prospective study consisted of cDNA or gDNA derived from T cells, B-cell-depleted T cells, or PBMCs. Where available, HLA class I and class II types were taken from metadata supplied by the sample provider and were not determined by assay-based typing. Deeply sampled blood TCRbeta repertoires from subjects exposed to, actively infected with, or recovered from COVID-19 were included in the dataset. The research as a whole found: How much clinical and demographic metadata was included differed by source and by participant, and the metadata was provided uncurated.

The CDR3 has 13 amino acids, counting the end cysteine and phenylalanine. Only CDR3 DNA is held: 39 bases, read in frame from base 1. CDR1 and CDR2 (LGHDT, YNNKEL) derive from the germline V gene (reference sequence). V is trimmed back by 6 bases and J by 6 bases, and the junction contains 6 bases that no gene match accounts for. One collaborating source in Seattle enrolled patients during active infection and followed them longitudinally through the course of disease. Collaborating institutions collected whole blood in K2EDTA tubes following their own protocols. For TCRbeta analysis, collaborator samples were shipped as frozen whole blood, as isolated PBMCs, or as DNA extracted from either sample type.

The chain uses TRBV3-1 (or the pseudogene TRBV3-2) and TRBJ2-7; 9 bases in the middle match TRBD1. The source material was peripheral blood. The receptor was derived from a woman of 80 years or more with COVID-19, enrolled during active disease. DNA sequence: TGTGCCAGCAGTTTGGGACAGGGTGGCGAGCAGTACTTC. Its protein product is CASSLGQGGEQYF.